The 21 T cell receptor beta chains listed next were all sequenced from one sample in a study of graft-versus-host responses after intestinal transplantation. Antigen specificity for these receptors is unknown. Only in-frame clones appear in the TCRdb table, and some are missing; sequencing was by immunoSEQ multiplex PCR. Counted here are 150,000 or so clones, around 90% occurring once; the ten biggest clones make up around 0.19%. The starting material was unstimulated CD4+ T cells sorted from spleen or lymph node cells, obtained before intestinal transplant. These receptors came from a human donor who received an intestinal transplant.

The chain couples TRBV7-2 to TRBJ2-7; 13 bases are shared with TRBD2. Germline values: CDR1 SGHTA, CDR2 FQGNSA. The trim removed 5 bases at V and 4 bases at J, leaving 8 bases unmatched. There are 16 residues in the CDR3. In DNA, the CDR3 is TGTGCCAGCAGCCAACTAGCGGGAGGGCCGCCATACGAGCAGTACTTC. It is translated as CASSQLAGGPPYEQYF.

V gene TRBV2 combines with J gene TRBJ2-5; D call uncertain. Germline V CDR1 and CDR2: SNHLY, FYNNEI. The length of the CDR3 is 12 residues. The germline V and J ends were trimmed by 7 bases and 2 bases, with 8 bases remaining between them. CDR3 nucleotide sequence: TGTGCCAGCAAGGGCGTTCAAGAGACCCAGTACTTC. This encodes CASKGVQETQYF.

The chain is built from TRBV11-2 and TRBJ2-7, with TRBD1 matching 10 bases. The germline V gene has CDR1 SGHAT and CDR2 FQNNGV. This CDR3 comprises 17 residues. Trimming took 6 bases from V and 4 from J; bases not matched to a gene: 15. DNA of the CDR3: TGTGCCAGCAGTCAGGGGTTAGGGGACAGGGGCCGTTACGAGCAGTACTTC. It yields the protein CASSQGLGDRGRYEQYF.

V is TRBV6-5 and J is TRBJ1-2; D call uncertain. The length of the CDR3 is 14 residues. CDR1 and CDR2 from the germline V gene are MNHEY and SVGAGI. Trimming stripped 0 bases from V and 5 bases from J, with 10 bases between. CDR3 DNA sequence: TGTGCCAGCAGTTACTCGGGATCCCGGTATGGCTACACCTTC. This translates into CASSYSGSRYGYTF.

The CDR3 nucleotides are TGTGCCAGCAGCTCTATGGGGCAGGGTGCCTACGAGCAGTACTTC. It is translated as CASSSMGQGAYEQYF. J is TRBJ2-7 and V is TRBV5-4, with a weak D call TRBD1 (5 bases). This CDR3 contains 15 residues. V was shortened by 3 bases and J by 2 bases, with 15 bases between the two germline ends. Germline V gene lookup returns CDR1 SGHNT and CDR2 YYREEE (reference sequence).

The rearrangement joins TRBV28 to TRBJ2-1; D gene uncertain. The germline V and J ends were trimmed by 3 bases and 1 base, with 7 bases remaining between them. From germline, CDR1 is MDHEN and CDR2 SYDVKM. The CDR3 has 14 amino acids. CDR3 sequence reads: CASSFSASYNEQFF. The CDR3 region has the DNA TGTGCCAGCAGTTTTTCGGCGTCCTACAATGAGCAGTTCTTC.

The CDR3, as DNA: TGTGCCAGCATCCAAGCGGGACTAGCCAACTCCAGGGAGACCCAGTACTTC. Its translation is CASIQAGLANSRETQYF. The rearrangement uses TRBV7-8 and TRBJ2-5; 9 bases are shared with TRBD2. V was pared by 7 bases and J by 5 bases, with 17 bases of the junction left unmatched. Germline loops: CDR1 SGHVS, CDR2 FQNEAQ. The CDR3 consists of 17 residues.

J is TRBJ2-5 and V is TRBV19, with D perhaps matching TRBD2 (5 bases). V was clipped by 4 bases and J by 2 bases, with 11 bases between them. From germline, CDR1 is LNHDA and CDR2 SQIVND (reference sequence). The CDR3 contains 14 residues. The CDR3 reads CASSRQGLQETQYF. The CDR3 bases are TGTGCCAGTAGTAGACAAGGACTGCAAGAGACCCAGTACTTC. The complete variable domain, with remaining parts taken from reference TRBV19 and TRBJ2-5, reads DGGITQSPKYLFRKEGQNVTLSCEQNLNHDAMYWYRQDPGQGLRLIYYSQIVNDFQKGDIAEGYSVSREKKESFPLTVTSAQKNPTAFYLCASSRQGLQETQYFGPGTRLLVL.

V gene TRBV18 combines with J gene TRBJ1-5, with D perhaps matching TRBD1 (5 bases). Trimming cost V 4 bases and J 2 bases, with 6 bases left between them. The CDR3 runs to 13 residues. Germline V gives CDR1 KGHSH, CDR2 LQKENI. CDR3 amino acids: CASSLTGNQPQHF. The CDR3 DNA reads TGTGCCAGCTCACTGACAGGCAATCAGCCCCAGCATTTT.

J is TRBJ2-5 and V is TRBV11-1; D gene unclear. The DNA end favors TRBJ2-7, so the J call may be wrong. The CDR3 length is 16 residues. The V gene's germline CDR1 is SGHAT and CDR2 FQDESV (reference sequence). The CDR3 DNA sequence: TGTGCCAGCAGCTTATCGTTCGACGAGAGCTCCTACGAGCAGTACTTC. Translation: CASSLSFDESSYEQYF.

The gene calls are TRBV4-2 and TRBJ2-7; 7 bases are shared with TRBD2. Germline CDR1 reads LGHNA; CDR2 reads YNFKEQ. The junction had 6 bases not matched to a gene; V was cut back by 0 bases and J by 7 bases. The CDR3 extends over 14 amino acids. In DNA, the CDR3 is TGTGCCAGCAGCCAAGAGCTGGCTAGCGGAGAGCAGTACTTC. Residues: CASSQELASGEQYF.

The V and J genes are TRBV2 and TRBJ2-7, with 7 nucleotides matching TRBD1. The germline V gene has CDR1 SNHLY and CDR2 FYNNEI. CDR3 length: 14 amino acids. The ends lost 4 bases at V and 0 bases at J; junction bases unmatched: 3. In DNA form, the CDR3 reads TGTGCCAGCAGTGGGACAGGTTACTCCTACGAGCAGTACTTC. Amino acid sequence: CASSGTGYSYEQYF.

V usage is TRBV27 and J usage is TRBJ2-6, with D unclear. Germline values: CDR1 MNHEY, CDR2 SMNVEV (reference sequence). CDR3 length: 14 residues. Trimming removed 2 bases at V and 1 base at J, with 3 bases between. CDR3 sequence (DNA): TGTGCCAGCAGTTTAAGGTCTGGGGCCAACGTCCTGACTTTC. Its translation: CASSLRSGANVLTF.

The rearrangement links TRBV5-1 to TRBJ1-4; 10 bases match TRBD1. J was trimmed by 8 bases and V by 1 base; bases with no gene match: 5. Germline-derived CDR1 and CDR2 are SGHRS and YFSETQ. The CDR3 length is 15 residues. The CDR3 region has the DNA TGCGCCAGCAGCTTGATTGGGGACAGGGGCGAAAAACTGTTTTTT. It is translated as CASSLIGDRGEKLFF.

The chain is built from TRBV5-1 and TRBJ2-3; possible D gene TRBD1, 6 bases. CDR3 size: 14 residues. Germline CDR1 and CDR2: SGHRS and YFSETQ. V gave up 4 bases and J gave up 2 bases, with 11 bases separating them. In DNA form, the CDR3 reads TGCGCCAGCAGCATGGGACATGACACAGATACGCAGTATTTT. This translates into CASSMGHDTDTQYF.

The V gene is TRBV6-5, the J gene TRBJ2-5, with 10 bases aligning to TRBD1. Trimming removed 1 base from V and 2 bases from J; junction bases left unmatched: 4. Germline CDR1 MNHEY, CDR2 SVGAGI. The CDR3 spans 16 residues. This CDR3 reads CASSYFKDRGQETQYF. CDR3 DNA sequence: TGTGCCAGCAGTTACTTTAAGGACAGGGGGCAAGAGACCCAGTACTTC.

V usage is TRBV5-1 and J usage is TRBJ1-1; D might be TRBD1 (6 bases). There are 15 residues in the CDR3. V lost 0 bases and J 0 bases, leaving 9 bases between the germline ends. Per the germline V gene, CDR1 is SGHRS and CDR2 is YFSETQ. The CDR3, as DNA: TGCGCCAGCAGCTTGGTCGGACAGCTGAACACTGAAGCTTTCTTT. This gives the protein CASSLVGQLNTEAFF.

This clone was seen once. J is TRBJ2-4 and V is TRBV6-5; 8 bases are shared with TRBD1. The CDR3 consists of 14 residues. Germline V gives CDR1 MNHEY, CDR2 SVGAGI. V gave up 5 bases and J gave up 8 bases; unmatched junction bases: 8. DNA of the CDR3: TGTGCCAGCAGTCTAAGAGACAGGGGAGACATTCAGTACTTC. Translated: CASSLRDRGDIQYF.

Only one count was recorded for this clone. The CDR3 sequence: CASSRAGRSNTGELFF. The CDR3 region has the DNA TGTGCCAGCAGCCGAGCGGGACGATCGAACACCGGGGAGCTGTTTTTT. This chain uses TRBV9 with TRBJ2-2; TRBD2 aligns across 7 bases. Unmatched junction bases numbered 6, after V lost 4 bases and J lost 0 bases. CDR3 length: 16 amino acids. Germline V gene sequence: CDR1 SGDLS, CDR2 YYNGEE.

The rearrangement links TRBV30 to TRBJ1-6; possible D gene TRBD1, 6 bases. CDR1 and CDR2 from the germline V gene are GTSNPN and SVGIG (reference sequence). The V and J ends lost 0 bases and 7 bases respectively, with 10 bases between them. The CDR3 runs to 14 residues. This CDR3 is CAWSVTQGNSPLHF. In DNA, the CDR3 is TGTGCCTGGAGTGTAACACAGGGAAATTCACCCCTCCACTTT.

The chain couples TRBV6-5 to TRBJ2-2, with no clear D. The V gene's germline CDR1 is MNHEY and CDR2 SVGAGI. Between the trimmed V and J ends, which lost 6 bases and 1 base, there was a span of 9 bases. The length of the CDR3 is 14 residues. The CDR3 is CASRTGGNTGELFF. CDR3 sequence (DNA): TGTGCCAGCAGGACGGGTGGGAACACCGGGGAGCTGTTTTTT.